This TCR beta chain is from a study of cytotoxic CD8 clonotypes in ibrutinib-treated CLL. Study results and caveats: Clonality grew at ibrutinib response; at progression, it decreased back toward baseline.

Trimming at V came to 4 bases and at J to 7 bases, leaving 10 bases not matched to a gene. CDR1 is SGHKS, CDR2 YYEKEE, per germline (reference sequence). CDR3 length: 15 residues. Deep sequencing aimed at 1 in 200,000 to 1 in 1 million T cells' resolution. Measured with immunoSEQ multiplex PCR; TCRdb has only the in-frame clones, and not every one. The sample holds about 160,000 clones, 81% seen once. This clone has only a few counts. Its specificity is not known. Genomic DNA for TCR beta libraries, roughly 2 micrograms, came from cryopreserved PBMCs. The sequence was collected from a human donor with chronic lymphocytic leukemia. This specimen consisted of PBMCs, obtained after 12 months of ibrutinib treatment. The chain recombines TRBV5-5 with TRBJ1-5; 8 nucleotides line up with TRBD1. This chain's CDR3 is CASSHRTGYDQPQHF. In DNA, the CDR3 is TGTGCCAGCAGCCACCGGACAGGGTATGACCAGCCCCAGCATTTT.